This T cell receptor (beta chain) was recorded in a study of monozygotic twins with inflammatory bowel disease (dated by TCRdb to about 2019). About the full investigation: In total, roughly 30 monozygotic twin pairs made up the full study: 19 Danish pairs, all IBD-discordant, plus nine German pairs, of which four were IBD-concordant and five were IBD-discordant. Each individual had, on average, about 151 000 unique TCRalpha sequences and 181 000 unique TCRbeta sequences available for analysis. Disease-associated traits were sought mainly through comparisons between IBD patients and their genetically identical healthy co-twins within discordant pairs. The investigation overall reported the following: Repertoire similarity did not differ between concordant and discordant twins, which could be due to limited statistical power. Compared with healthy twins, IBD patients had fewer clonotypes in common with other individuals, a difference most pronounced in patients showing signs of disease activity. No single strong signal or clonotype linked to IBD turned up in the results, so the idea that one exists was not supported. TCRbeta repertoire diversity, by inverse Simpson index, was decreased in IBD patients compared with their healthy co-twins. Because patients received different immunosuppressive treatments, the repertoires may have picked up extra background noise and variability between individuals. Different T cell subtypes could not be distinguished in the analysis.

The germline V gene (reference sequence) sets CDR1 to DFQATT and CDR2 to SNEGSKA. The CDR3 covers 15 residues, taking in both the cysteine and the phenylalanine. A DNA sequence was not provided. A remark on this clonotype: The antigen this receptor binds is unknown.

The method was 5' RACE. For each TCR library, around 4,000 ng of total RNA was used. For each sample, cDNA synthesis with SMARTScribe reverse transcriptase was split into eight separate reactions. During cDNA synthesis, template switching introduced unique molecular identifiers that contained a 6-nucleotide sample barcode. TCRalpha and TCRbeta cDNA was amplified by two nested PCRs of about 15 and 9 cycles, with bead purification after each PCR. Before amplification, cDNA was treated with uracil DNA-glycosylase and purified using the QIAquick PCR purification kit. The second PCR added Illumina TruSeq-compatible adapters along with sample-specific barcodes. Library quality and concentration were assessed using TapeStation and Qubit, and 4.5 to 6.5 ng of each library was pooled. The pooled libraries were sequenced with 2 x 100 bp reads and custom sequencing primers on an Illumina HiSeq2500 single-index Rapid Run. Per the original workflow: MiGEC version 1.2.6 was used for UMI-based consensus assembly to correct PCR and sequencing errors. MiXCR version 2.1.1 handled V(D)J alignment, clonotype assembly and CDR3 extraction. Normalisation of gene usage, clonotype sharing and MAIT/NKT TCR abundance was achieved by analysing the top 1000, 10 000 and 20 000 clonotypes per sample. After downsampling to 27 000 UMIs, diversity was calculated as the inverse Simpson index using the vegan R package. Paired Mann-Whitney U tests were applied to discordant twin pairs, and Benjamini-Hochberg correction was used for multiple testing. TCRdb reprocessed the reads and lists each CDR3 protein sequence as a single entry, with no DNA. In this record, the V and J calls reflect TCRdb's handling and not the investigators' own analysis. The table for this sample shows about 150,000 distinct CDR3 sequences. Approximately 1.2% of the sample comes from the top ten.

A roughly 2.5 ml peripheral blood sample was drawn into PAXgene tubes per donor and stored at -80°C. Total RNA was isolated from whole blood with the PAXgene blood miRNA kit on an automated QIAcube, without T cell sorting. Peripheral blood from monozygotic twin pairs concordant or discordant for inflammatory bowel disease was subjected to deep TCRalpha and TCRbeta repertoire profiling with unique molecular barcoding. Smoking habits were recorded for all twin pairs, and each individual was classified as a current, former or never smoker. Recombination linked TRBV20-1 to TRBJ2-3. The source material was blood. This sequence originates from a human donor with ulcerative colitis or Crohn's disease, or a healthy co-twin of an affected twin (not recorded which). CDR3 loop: CSARLSRASTDTQYF.